The rows below give T cell receptor beta chains drawn from one sample of a study of OX40 agonist ivuxolimab in advanced cancers. Generated by immunoSEQ multiplex PCR, the TCRdb table keeps only in-frame clones and is missing some. In the table there are approximately 74,000 clones, around 83% of which are singletons. The specimen comprised CD4+ or CD8+ T cells sorted from blood, sampled in a trial of the OX40 agonist ivuxolimab. The receptor source for this set is an adult with an advanced solid tumor such as melanoma, head and neck, liver or kidney cancer. CDR3s include the opening cysteine and the closing phenylalanine or tryptophan. D genes are given only for firm matches. Clone size appears in some rows only: once, few, many, or a class for an expanded clone.

v_gene	j_gene	d_gene	abundance	CDR3aa	CDR3nt
TRBV30	TRBJ1-5	-	-	CAWSGQGYQPQHF	TGTGCCTGGAGTGGTCAGGGGTATCAGCCCCAGCATTTT
TRBV5-1	TRBJ2-2	-	-	CASSLEHLNTGELFF	TGCGCCAGCAGCTTGGAGCATTTGAACACCGGGGAGCTGTTTTTT
TRBV7-2	TRBJ2-3	TRBD2	-	CASSLEGIAGRASTDTQYF	TGTGCCAGCAGCTTAGAGGGGATAGCGGGGAGGGCTAGCACAGATACGCAGTATTTT
TRBV2	TRBJ2-3	TRBD2	-	CASSSLAGAMDTQYF	TGTGCCAGCAGTTCCCTAGCGGGAGCCATGGATACGCAGTATTTT
TRBV5-1	TRBJ2-7	TRBD1	once	CASRTGQVTYEQYF	TGCGCCAGCAGGACCGGACAGGTTACCTACGAGCAGTACTTC
TRBV6-5	TRBJ2-7	-	once	CASSYSPSGSSYEQYF	TGTGCCAGCAGTTACTCCCCCAGCGGAAGCTCCTACGAGCAGTACTTC
TRBV7-9	TRBJ2-1	TRBD1	-	CASSLGTGSANEQFF	TGTGCCAGCAGCTTAGGGACAGGGAGCGCAAATGAGCAGTTCTTC
TRBV5-5	TRBJ2-7	TRBD2	-	CASSLTSGISYEQYF	TGTGCCAGCAGCTTGACTAGCGGGATTAGCTACGAGCAGTACTTC
TRBV9	TRBJ2-2	TRBD1	-	CASSVALGTGANTGELFF	TGTGCCAGCAGCGTAGCTTTAGGGACAGGGGCCAACACCGGGGAGCTGTTTTTT
TRBV5-4	TRBJ1-1	-	-	CASSSLRVGKVTEAFF	TGTGCCAGCAGCTCTCTCAGGGTTGGAAAGGTCACTGAAGCTTTCTTT
TRBV6-5	TRBJ1-1	TRBD1	-	CATLGQPGGIEAFF	TGTGCCACCCTGGGACAGCCTGGGGGTATTGAAGCTTTCTTT
TRBV7-8	TRBJ2-7	TRBD1	-	CASSLVQGARYEQYF	TGTGCCAGCAGCTTAGTACAGGGGGCAAGGTACGAGCAGTACTTC
TRBV30	TRBJ1-2	-	-	CAWRRGYGYTF	TGTGCCTGGAGAAGGGGCTATGGCTACACCTTC
TRBV5-1	TRBJ2-2	-	-	CASSLTHRGNTGELFF	TGCGCCAGCAGCTTGACCCACCGGGGGAACACCGGGGAGCTGTTTTTT
TRBV7-3	TRBJ2-7	-	-	CASSLQGLTYEQYF	TGTGCCAGCAGCTTACAGGGGCTCACTTACGAGCAGTACTTC
TRBV5-1	TRBJ1-1	-	-	CASSLSALTNTEAFF	TGCGCCAGCAGCTTGTCGGCCCTAACGAACACTGAAGCTTTCTTT
TRBV29-1	TRBJ1-1	-	few	CSVSPLMNTEAFF	TGCAGCGTCTCTCCTCTGATGAACACTGAAGCTTTCTTT
TRBV5-1	TRBJ2-1	-	-	CASSLGDYNEQFF	TGCGCCAGCAGCTTGGGGGATTACAATGAGCAGTTCTTC
TRBV5-3	TRBJ2-2	-	-	CARSEVPRSDRPNTGELFF	TGTGCCAGAAGCGAGGTACCTAGATCGGACAGACCGAACACCGGGGAGCTGTTTTTT
TRBV25-1	TRBJ2-7	-	-	CASSFVHEQYF	TGTGCCAGCAGTTTCGTCCACGAGCAGTACTTC
TRBV18	TRBJ2-7	TRBD2	-	CASSGRGGDEQYF	TGTGCCAGCTCAGGGCGGGGGGGAGACGAGCAGTACTTC
TRBV6-4	TRBJ2-4	-	-	CASRVGDIQYF	TGTGCCAGCAGAGTAGGGGACATTCAGTACTTC
TRBV7-8	TRBJ2-7	-	-	CASSPGWGLYEQYF	TGTGCCAGCAGCCCAGGGTGGGGCCTCTACGAGCAGTACTTC
TRBV28	TRBJ2-4	TRBD1	-	CASSARDRNIQYF	TGTGCCAGCAGTGCCCGGGACAGAAACATTCAGTACTTC
TRBV14	TRBJ2-1	TRBD2	-	CASSHPSGGANEQFF	TGTGCCAGCAGCCACCCTAGCGGGGGGGCCAATGAGCAGTTCTTC
TRBV2	TRBJ2-4	-	-	CATLAAGKNIQYF	TGTGCCACCCTGGCGGCAGGGAAAAACATTCAGTACTTC
TRBV5-1	TRBJ2-5	-	-	CASSLAGGQETQYF	TGCGCCAGCAGCTTGGCCGGCGGCCAAGAGACCCAGTACTTC
TRBV28	TRBJ2-3	-	-	CASRSRGAADTQYF	TGTGCCAGCAGATCTCGGGGGGCCGCAGATACGCAGTATTTT
TRBV18	TRBJ2-3	-	-	CASSPGSVTDTQYF	TGTGCCAGCTCACCGGGGTCAGTCACAGATACGCAGTATTTT
TRBV27	TRBJ1-2	-	-	CASSLSSGRSGYTF	TGTGCCAGCAGTTTATCATCGGGACGCAGTGGCTACACCTTC
TRBV19	TRBJ2-7	-	-	CASSINGQSHEQYF	TGTGCCAGTAGTATCAATGGACAGTCCCACGAGCAGTACTTC
TRBV7-9	TRBJ2-2	TRBD2	-	CASSSLGLAGVSGELFF	TGTGCCAGCAGCTCTCTAGGACTAGCGGGAGTATCCGGGGAGCTGTTTTTT
TRBV19	TRBJ1-5	-	-	CASRWGGRVNQPQHF	TGTGCCAGTAGGTGGGGGGGTAGGGTTAATCAGCCCCAGCATTTT
TRBV6-6	TRBJ2-2	-	-	CASSNQGTGELFF	TGTGCCAGCAGTAATCAGGGGACTGGGGAGCTGTTTTTT
TRBV29-1	TRBJ1-4	-	-	CSVGGFGEKLFF	TGCAGCGTTGGGGGGTTTGGTGAAAAACTGTTTTTT
TRBV19	TRBJ1-1	-	-	CASSMLNTEAFF	TGTGCCAGTAGTATGTTGAACACTGAAGCTTTCTTT
TRBV5-5	TRBJ2-2	-	-	CASSRLPGAGTGELFF	TGTGCCAGCAGCCGCCTACCGGGAGCGGGCACCGGGGAGCTGTTTTTT
TRBV2	TRBJ1-6	-	few	CASKVEGSSYNSPLHF	TGTGCCAGCAAGGTGGAGGGGAGCTCCTATAATTCACCCCTCCACTTT
TRBV9	TRBJ2-7	-	-	CASSVGIQKWVDEQYF	TGTGCCAGCAGCGTGGGGATTCAGAAGTGGGTTGACGAGCAGTACTTC
TRBV5-1	TRBJ1-4	TRBD1	-	CASSPGPGQVFTNEKLFF	TGCGCCAGCAGCCCGGGCCCGGGACAGGTGTTTACTAATGAAAAACTGTTTTTT
TRBV27	TRBJ2-7	TRBD1	-	CASRGTGTARYEQYF	TGTGCCAGCAGGGGGACCGGGACAGCAAGGTACGAGCAGTACTTC
TRBV11-3	TRBJ2-4	-	-	CASSFQGGNIQYF	TGTGCCAGCAGCTTCCAGGGAGGCAACATTCAGTACTTC
TRBV7-6	TRBJ2-3	TRBD2	-	CASSLLTSGRETDTQYF	TGTGCCAGCAGCTTATTAACTAGCGGGAGGGAGACAGATACGCAGTATTTT
TRBV27	TRBJ1-5	-	-	CASSLNQGEGSQHF	TGTGCCAGCAGTTTAAATCAGGGTGAGGGATCACAGCATTTT
TRBV15	TRBJ1-2	-	-	CATSRDIGYGYTF	TGTGCCACCAGCAGAGATATAGGCTATGGCTACACCTTC
TRBV2	TRBJ1-2	-	-	CASSEDGGAPGYTF	TGTGCCAGCAGTGAAGATGGAGGGGCGCCGGGCTACACCTTC
TRBV30	TRBJ1-2	TRBD1	-	CAWNRGQGGYGYTF	TGTGCCTGGAATAGGGGACAGGGAGGATATGGCTACACCTTC
TRBV30	TRBJ1-5	-	-	CAWSPGPPRQPQHF	TGTGCCTGGAGCCCCGGGCCCCCCAGACAGCCCCAGCATTTT